Below, 20 T cell receptor beta chains from the same sample are listed, as sequenced in a study of blood T cell repertoires in COVID-19. The protocol was immunoSEQ multiplex PCR, while the TCRdb copy is restricted to in-frame clones and leaves out a portion. The repertoire consists of about 240,000 clones, with around 88% occurring once and the leading ten covering around 4%. Sequenced: PBMCs or T cells enriched from blood (not recorded which). The receptors here all came from a woman in her 30s who had recovered from COVID-19.

CDR3 amino acids: CASSSGFNQPQHF. In DNA, the CDR3 is TGTGCCAGCAGCTCGGGGTTTAATCAGCCCCAGCATTTT. The rearrangement joins TRBV5-6 to TRBJ1-5; D gene ambiguous. There are 13 residues in the CDR3. In germline, CDR1 is SGHDT, CDR2 YYEEEE. With 3 bases removed from V and 4 bases from J, the gap between germline ends came to 8 bases.

The gene calls are TRBV19 and TRBJ1-5; unclear D gene. V lost 6 bases to trimming and J lost 0 bases, with 15 bases between them. The germline CDR1 and CDR2 sequences are LNHDA and SQIVND (reference sequence). There are 16 residues in the CDR3. The CDR3 DNA follows: TGTGCCAGTAGCCACCCTCGGCGGGATAGCAATCAGCCCCAGCATTTT. It specifies CASSHPRRDSNQPQHF.

This sequence joins TRBV3-1 (or the pseudogene TRBV3-2) and TRBJ2-1, with a weak D call TRBD1 (6 bases). In germline, CDR1 is LGHDT, CDR2 YNNKEL (reference sequence). The CDR3 totals 15 residues. The V end was cut by 1 base, the J end by 9 bases, with 16 bases between. The CDR3 is CASSQATRGQGEQFF. In DNA form, the CDR3 reads TGTGCCAGCAGCCAAGCTACTAGGGGACAAGGTGAGCAGTTCTTC.

The V gene is TRBV27, the J gene TRBJ1-2; tentatively, D is TRBD1 (6 bases). The V gene's germline CDR1 is MNHEY and CDR2 SMNVEV (reference sequence). This CDR3 contains 15 residues. V lost 6 bases and J 4 bases, leaving 18 bases between the germline ends. The DNA of the CDR3 is TGTGCCAGCAGGGACAGCGCACCAGGGAGCTATGGCTACACCTTC. The encoded protein is CASRDSAPGSYGYTF.

The V gene is TRBV4-1, the J gene TRBJ2-1, with D hard to call. The length of the CDR3 is 13 residues. Trimming took 4 bases from V and 0 from J, leaving 4 bases between them. CDR1 is MGHRA, CDR2 YSYEKL, per germline. CDR3 nucleotides: TGCGCCAGCAGCCTTTACTCCTACAATGAGCAGTTCTTC. Protein sequence: CASSLYSYNEQFF.

This clone appeared a few times. This chain joins TRBV7-2 and TRBJ1-2, with 8 bases lining up with TRBD1. With 3 bases clipped from V and 2 bases from J, the junction kept 8 bases outside the gene matches. The CDR3 totals 16 residues. Germline-derived CDR1 and CDR2 are SGHTA and FQGNSA. The CDR3 bases are TGTGCCAGCAGCTTCGGGCAGGGGGCAATGAACTATGGCTACACCTTC. Its translation: CASSFGQGAMNYGYTF.

The V call is TRBV6-2 or TRBV6-3, the J call TRBJ2-1, with TRBD2 matching over 8 bases. This CDR3 is 14 amino acids long. Losses at the gene ends were 2 bases for V and 4 bases for J; bases not matched to a gene: 1. Germline loops: CDR1 MNHEY, CDR2 SVGEGT. As DNA, the CDR3 is TGTGCCAGCAGTTACGGGACTAGATACAATGAGCAGTTCTTC. Its protein product is CASSYGTRYNEQFF.

This chain joins TRBV9 and TRBJ2-2, with D possibly matching TRBD2 (5 bases). V was shortened by 3 bases and J by 5 bases, with 20 bases between the two germline ends. The CDR3 sequence is 17 residues long. Germline CDR1 SGDLS, CDR2 YYNGEE. The CDR3 loop is CASSARDYGVETGELFF. In DNA, the CDR3 is TGTGCCAGCAGCGCGCGCGACTATGGGGTGGAAACCGGGGAGCTGTTTTTT.

The chain recombines TRBV4-1 with TRBJ1-2, with D possibly matching TRBD1 (6 bases). CDR1 and CDR2 (germline): MGHRA, YSYEKL. This CDR3 is built from 14 residues. Between the trimmed V and J ends, which lost 4 bases and 4 bases, there was a span of 13 bases. CDR3 residues: CASSRSTGLYGYTF. Written as DNA, the CDR3 is TGCGCCAGCAGCCGCTCAACAGGGCTCTATGGCTACACCTTC.

This chain connects TRBV5-4 to TRBJ1-1, with a tentative D call TRBD1 (6 bases). The germline CDR1 and CDR2 sequences are SGHNT and YYREEE (reference sequence). The CDR3 is 14 amino acids. The germline V and J ends were trimmed by 4 bases and 1 base, with 11 bases remaining between them. This CDR3 is CASSHRTENTEAFF. In DNA, the CDR3 is TGTGCCAGCAGCCACCGGACAGAGAACACTGAAGCTTTCTTT.

V gene TRBV10-3 combines with J gene TRBJ1-1, with 7 bases aligning to TRBD1. The CDR3 contains 13 residues. In germline, CDR1 is ENHRY, CDR2 SYGVKD. Trimming at V came to 4 bases and at J to 11 bases, leaving 10 bases not matched to a gene. CDR3 bases: TGTGCCATCAGTGCCCAGGGGACAGATGGCGCTTTCTTT. This encodes CAISAQGTDGAFF.

This chain connects TRBV9 to TRBJ1-1, with 8 bases identical to TRBD1. CDR3 size: 17 residues. Per germline, CDR1 SGDLS and CDR2 YYNGEE. V lost 0 bases, J lost 0 bases, and 7 bases stayed unmatched. The CDR3 sequence is CASSVAVAGGLNTEAFF. Written as DNA, the CDR3 is TGTGCCAGCAGCGTAGCTGTGGCAGGGGGCCTGAACACTGAAGCTTTCTTT.

The CDR3 DNA reads as TGTGCCATCAGTGACGGGGTGGCAGGGGGAACTGAAGCTTTCTTT. This sequence encodes CAISDGVAGGTEAFF. The chain couples TRBV10-3 to TRBJ1-1, with 7 bases that match TRBD1. The J segment lost 5 bases and the V segment lost 3 bases, leaving 9 bases of the junction unmatched. Germline CDR1 and CDR2: ENHRY and SYGVKD. This CDR3 has 15 residues.

The CDR3 DNA is TGTGCCAGCAGCTCCATCGGGCTAGCGGGGACTGAAGCTTTCTTT. Residues: CASSSIGLAGTEAFF. This chain links TRBV7-2 with TRBJ1-1, with D hard to call. Trimming stripped 4 bases from V and 5 bases from J, with 17 bases between. The CDR3 runs to 15 residues. Germline V CDR1 and CDR2: SGHTA, FQGNSA.

The chain combines TRBV10-3 with TRBJ2-7, with a possible D match to TRBD1 (5 bases). CDR1 ENHRY and CDR2 SYGVKD come from the germline V gene. Trimming pared 6 bases from V and 2 bases from J, leaving 11 bases between. This CDR3 contains 13 residues. The CDR3 region is CAISPTQAYEQYF. The CDR3 bases are TGTGCCATCAGCCCAACACAGGCCTACGAGCAGTACTTC.

The V gene is TRBV30, the J gene TRBJ1-4; D gene uncertain. Trimming left V 1 base short and J 5 bases short, with 11 bases between. Germline-derived CDR1 and CDR2 are GTSNPN and SVGIG (reference sequence). The CDR3 contains 14 residues. In nucleotides, the CDR3 is TGTGCCTGGAGTGGAGGGAGAGCGAATGAAAAACTGTTTTTT. Its protein product is CAWSGGRANEKLFF.

The chain has TRBV4-1 and TRBJ2-1, with 9 bases that match TRBD2. Germline CDR1 and CDR2: MGHRA and YSYEKL. The CDR3 extends over 17 amino acids. V lost 4 bases, J lost 7 bases, and 14 bases stayed unmatched. Here the CDR3 reads CASSPDVVSGSLNEQFF. The CDR3 bases are TGCGCCAGCAGCCCCGATGTGGTTAGCGGGAGTTTGAATGAGCAGTTCTTC.

The rearrangement joins TRBV7-9 to TRBJ1-1; D may be TRBD1 (5 bases). Per the germline V gene, CDR1 is SEHNR and CDR2 is FQNEAQ (reference sequence). The CDR3 covers 14 residues. Trimming removed 3 bases at V and 1 base at J, with 9 bases between. Here the CDR3 DNA reads TGTGCCAGCAGCTTGAACGGGGGGAACACTGAAGCTTTCTTT. Translated: CASSLNGGNTEAFF.

The chain uses TRBV4-1 and TRBJ1-1, with TRBD1 matching 10 bases. CDR3 length: 16 residues. The germline CDR1 and CDR2 sequences are MGHRA and YSYEKL. V shed 4 bases and J 8 bases; nucleotides not matched to a gene: 13. The CDR3 loop is CASSPRFTTGGLEAFF. The CDR3 DNA reads as TGCGCCAGCAGCCCAAGATTCACGACAGGGGGCTTGGAAGCTTTCTTT.

The chain joins TRBV27 to TRBJ1-1; a weak D match, TRBD1 (5 bases). The germline V and J ends were trimmed by 1 base and 4 bases, with 10 bases remaining between them. Germline assignment: CDR1 MNHEY and CDR2 SMNVEV (reference sequence). The CDR3 sequence is 14 residues long. DNA for the CDR3: TGTGCCAGCAGTTTATTCCAGGGAGGCACTGAAGCTTTCTTT. Amino acids: CASSLFQGGTEAFF.